The 32 T cell receptor beta chains reported below all come from one sample, sequenced in a study of blood T cell repertoires in COVID-19. Sequenced by immunoSEQ multiplex PCR; TCRdb stores in-frame clones only, minus some. Found here are tens of thousands of clones, 85% to 90% of them singletons; the top ten hold more than 1.5%. Material: peripheral blood. The origin of the receptors is a woman aged 80 or older with active or convalescent COVID-19.

V usage is TRBV3-1 (or the pseudogene TRBV3-2) and J usage is TRBJ1-6; D ambiguous. There are 15 residues in the CDR3. The V and J ends lost 8 bases and 0 bases respectively, with 11 bases between them. CDR1 and CDR2 (germline): LGHDT, YNNKEL (reference sequence). CDR3: CASRDMSSYNSPLHF. The CDR3 nucleotides read TGTGCCAGCCGAGACATGAGCTCCTATAATTCACCCCTCCACTTT.

This clone was seen only once. The gene calls are TRBV2 and TRBJ2-1; 8 nucleotides match TRBD1. The CDR3 is 16 residues long. With 6 bases clipped from V and 4 bases from J, the junction kept 11 bases outside the gene matches. Germline lookup yields CDR1 SNHLY and CDR2 FYNNEI. As DNA, the CDR3 is TGTGCCAGCAGCCTTTTAGGACAGGGCCTATACAATGAGCAGTTCTTC. It codes for CASSLLGQGLYNEQFF.

This chain uses TRBV21-1 with TRBJ1-5. TRBV21-1 is a listed pseudogene. The CDR3 contains 15 residues. As DNA, the CDR3 is TGTGCCAGCAGCCCACCCCGGGGGAACAGCCCTCATCCGCATTTT. Its protein product is CASSPPRGNSPHPHF.

This chain uses TRBV4-3 with TRBJ2-7, with D possibly being TRBD2 (5 bases). The germline gives CDR1 LGHNA, CDR2 YSLEER. The V end was cut by 0 bases, the J end by 1 base, with 16 bases between. The CDR3 runs 17 residues. CDR3: CASSQDLRQAASYEQYF. The CDR3, as DNA: TGCGCCAGCAGCCAAGATCTGAGACAAGCGGCGTCCTACGAGCAGTACTTC.

The V and J genes are TRBV7-2 and TRBJ2-1, with TRBD2 matching 14 bases. Germline lookup yields CDR1 SGHTA and CDR2 FQGNSA. Trimming removed 5 bases from V and 6 bases from J; junction bases left unmatched: 6. The CDR3 has 16 residues. The CDR3 loop reads CASSPGTSGGRNEQFF. The CDR3 DNA reads TGTGCCAGCAGCCCCGGGACTAGCGGGGGTCGCAATGAGCAGTTCTTC. The complete variable domain, with remaining parts taken from reference TRBV7-2 and TRBJ2-1, reads GAGVSQSPSNKVTEKGKDVELRCDPISGHTALYWYRQSLGQGLEFLIYFQGNSAPDKSGLPSDRFSAERTGGSVSTLTIQRTQQEDSAVYLCASSPGTSGGRNEQFFGPGTRLTVL.

V gene TRBV6-5 combines with J gene TRBJ1-4; the match to TRBD1 covers 8 bases. The ends lost 6 bases at V and 6 bases at J; junction bases unmatched: 3. In germline, CDR1 is MNHEY, CDR2 SVGAGI. This CDR3 comprises 13 residues. The CDR3 spells CASSRGPDEKLFF. The CDR3 region has the DNA TGTGCCAGCAGCAGGGGGCCGGATGAAAAACTGTTTTTT.

The CDR3 spells CASSLRTGSNSPLHF. For the CDR3, the DNA is TGTGCCAGCAGCCTCCGGACAGGGAGTAATTCACCCCTCCACTTT. The V call is TRBV25-1, the J call TRBJ1-6, with 8 bases lining up with TRBD1. This CDR3 is 15 amino acids long. The V and J ends lost 6 bases and 6 bases, in that order; junction bases with no gene match: 7. CDR1 and CDR2 from the germline V gene are MGHDK and SYGVNS. Looking up the rest from reference TRBV25-1 and TRBJ1-6 gives the full variable domain: EADIYQTPRYLVIGTGKKITLECSQTMGHDKMYWYQQDPGMELHLIHYSYGVNSTEKGDLSSESTVSRIRTEHFPLTLESARPSHTSQYLCASSLRTGSNSPLHFGNGTRLTVT.

This CDR3 is CATSEGASLYGYTF. CDR3 nucleotide sequence: TGCGCCACCTCTGAGGGGGCCAGCCTCTATGGCTACACCTTC. This chain connects TRBV5-1 to TRBJ1-2; 7 bases map to TRBD1. V trimming: 9 bases; J trimming: 4 bases; junction bases outside the gene matches: 12. Germline CDR1 SGHRS, CDR2 YFSETQ. This CDR3 is built from 14 residues.

The V gene is TRBV9, the J gene TRBJ1-5, with D unresolved. Germline CDR1 and CDR2: SGDLS and YYNGEE. V lost 3 bases and J lost 2, with 9 bases in between. The CDR3 covers 14 residues. CDR3 amino acids: CASSADWGNQPQHF. Here the CDR3 DNA reads TGTGCCAGCAGCGCGGACTGGGGCAATCAGCCCCAGCATTTT.

The chain couples TRBV2 to TRBJ1-4, with D perhaps matching TRBD1 (5 bases). Deletions cut 4 bases from V and 5 bases from J, with 14 bases between. The germline CDR1 and CDR2 sequences are SNHLY and FYNNEI. CDR3 length equals 15 residues. The DNA of the CDR3 is TGTGCCAGCAGTGGGCCCGTGACAGCAAATGAAAAACTGTTTTTT. Protein: CASSGPVTANEKLFF.

This clone was recorded only once. The chain has TRBV24-1 and TRBJ2-1, with TRBD2 matching over 13 bases. CDR1 is KGHDR, CDR2 SFDVKD, per germline. Trimming removed 4 bases from V and 4 bases from J; junction bases left unmatched: 9. The CDR3 loop spans 18 amino acids. CDR3: CATSDQQGLAGAYNEQFF. The CDR3 DNA sequence: TGTGCCACCAGTGACCAACAAGGACTAGCGGGAGCATACAATGAGCAGTTCTTC.

The chain has TRBV6-5 and TRBJ1-4; no clear D gene. Germline CDR1 is MNHEY and CDR2 is SVGAGI. V was cut by 5 bases and J by 1 base, with 11 bases left in between. This CDR3 is built from 15 residues. This CDR3 is CASSLRPGTNEKLFF. DNA for the CDR3: TGTGCCAGCAGTCTACGTCCTGGAACTAATGAAAAACTGTTTTTT.

The rearrangement joins TRBV20-1 to TRBJ2-2; a weak D match, TRBD2 (5 bases). Looked up from germline, CDR1 is DFQATT and CDR2 is SNEGSKA (reference sequence). Trimming pared 3 bases from V and 3 bases from J, leaving 11 bases between. The CDR3 runs 14 residues. The CDR3 spells CSASSTRDTGELFF. The CDR3 DNA reads as TGCAGTGCTAGTAGCACTAGAGACACCGGGGAGCTGTTTTTT.

The chain joins TRBV15 to TRBJ1-2, with D possibly matching TRBD1 (5 bases). This CDR3 comprises 14 residues. V was pared by 5 bases and J by 2 bases, with 12 bases between. Germline values: CDR1 LNHNV, CDR2 YYDKDF (reference sequence). The CDR3 region is CATSGAGDNYGYTF. DNA for the CDR3: TGTGCCACCAGCGGGGCGGGAGACAACTATGGCTACACCTTC.

The V and J genes are TRBV12-3 or TRBV12-4 and TRBJ2-7; D not resolved. V gave up 7 bases and J gave up 5 bases, with 12 bases separating them. This CDR3 region has 12 residues. CDR3 nucleotides: TGTGCCAGCACCAAGACTTTGGACGAGCAGTACTTC. This gives the protein CASTKTLDEQYF.

The chain joins TRBV19 to TRBJ2-5; D unresolved. CDR1 and CDR2 from the germline V gene are LNHDA and SQIVND (reference sequence). V was pared by 6 bases and J by 1 base, with 9 bases between. This CDR3 has 13 amino acids. CDR3 residues: CASRARPQETQYF. Here the CDR3 DNA reads TGTGCCAGTAGGGCGCGGCCCCAAGAGACCCAGTACTTC.

The V and J genes are TRBV4-3 and TRBJ1-1; maybe TRBD1 (6 bases). The germline V and J ends were trimmed by 4 bases and 5 bases, with 11 bases remaining between them. Germline assignment: CDR1 LGHNA and CDR2 YSLEER. This CDR3 region has 13 residues. As DNA, the CDR3 is TGCGCCAGCAGCCGCAGACAGGTGACTGAAGCTTTCTTT. Its protein product is CASSRRQVTEAFF.

This chain joins TRBV2 and TRBJ2-1; 8 bases match TRBD1. This CDR3 is built from 15 residues. Trimming took 7 bases from V and 1 from J; bases not matched to a gene: 6. CDR1 is SNHLY, CDR2 FYNNEI, per germline. The CDR3 DNA is TGTGCCAGCACCGCCGACAGGGGATCCTACAATGAGCAGTTCTTC. Its translation is CASTADRGSYNEQFF.

The V call is TRBV7-2, the J call TRBJ2-1, with 10 bases matching TRBD2. The CDR3 extends over 18 amino acids. Germline V lookup: CDR1 SGHTA, CDR2 FQGNSA. The trim removed 2 bases at V and 5 bases at J, leaving 12 bases unmatched. The CDR3, as DNA: TGTGCCAGCAGCTTATCCAATCTAGCGGGGGTTAAGCACAATGAGCAGTTCTTC. Protein product: CASSLSNLAGVKHNEQFF. The full variable domain, in which reference TRBV7-2 and TRBJ2-1 provide the parts outside the CDR3, is GAGVSQSPSNKVTEKGKDVELRCDPISGHTALYWYRQSLGQGLEFLIYFQGNSAPDKSGLPSDRFSAERTGGSVSTLTIQRTQQEDSAVYLCASSLSNLAGVKHNEQFFGPGTRLTVL.

V and J are TRBV12-5 and TRBJ2-3, with 11 nucleotides matching TRBD2. Germline CDR1 and CDR2: LGHNT and FRNRAP. The junction had 2 bases not matched to a gene; V was cut back by 1 base and J by 2 bases. The CDR3 has 16 amino acids. CDR3 sequence (DNA): TGTGCTAGTGGTTTGGGACTAGCGGGGACCACAGATACGCAGTATTTT. Its protein is CASGLGLAGTTDTQYF.

The rearrangement uses TRBV30 and TRBJ1-6, with TRBD1 matching over 8 bases. The CDR3 loop spans 14 amino acids. Germline loops: CDR1 GTSNPN, CDR2 SVGIG (reference sequence). Trimming at V came to 4 bases and at J to 10 bases, leaving 9 bases not matched to a gene. CDR3 sequence (DNA): TGTGCCTGGACCCCCGGACAGGGCGGATCACCCCTCCACTTT. Protein sequence: CAWTPGQGGSPLHF.

This chain joins TRBV6-1 and TRBJ1-4; TRBD1 is a possible D gene (6 bases). Between the trimmed V and J ends, which lost 0 bases and 8 bases, there was a span of 13 bases. Germline CDR1 and CDR2: MNHNS and SASEGT. The CDR3 is 15 amino acids. DNA for the CDR3: TGTGCCAGCAGTGAAGCGCAGGGGTTAGTCGAAAAACTGTTTTTT. Its protein product is CASSEAQGLVEKLFF.

This clone has only a few counts. The chain combines TRBV2 with TRBJ1-6; D is unclear. Trimming removed 4 bases from V and 9 bases from J, with 13 bases in between. From germline, CDR1 is SNHLY and CDR2 FYNNEI. The CDR3 consists of 14 residues. The CDR3 region has the DNA TGTGCCAGCAGTGTCCGGCTAGAGGGTTCACCCCTCCACTTT. This sequence encodes CASSVRLEGSPLHF. Using reference TRBV2 and TRBJ1-6 for the parts outside the CDR3, the full variable domain is EPEVTQTPSHQVTQMGQEVILRCVPISNHLYFYWYRQILGQKVEFLVSFYNNEISEKSEIFDDQFSVERPDGSNFTLKIRSTKLEDSAMYFCASSVRLEGSPLHFGNGTRLTVT.

The chain has TRBV9 and TRBJ2-3; a possible D gene is TRBD2 (5 bases). The CDR3 loop spans 14 amino acids. Germline-derived CDR1 and CDR2 are SGDLS and YYNGEE. Trimming cost V 4 bases and J 0 bases, with 9 bases left between them. CDR3 in amino acids: CASSPRTSTDTQYF. CDR3 bases: TGTGCCAGCAGCCCCCGGACTAGCACAGATACGCAGTATTTT.

V usage is TRBV2 and J usage is TRBJ1-2; D is perhaps TRBD1 (5 bases). Germline V gene data show CDR1 as SNHLY and CDR2 as FYNNEI. This CDR3 has 16 amino acids. Trimming stripped 0 bases from V and 4 bases from J, with 15 bases between. The CDR3 DNA is TGTGCCAGCAGTGAAGCTAGCGGGGGAGGTGGCTATGGCTACACCTTC. The encoded protein is CASSEASGGGGYGYTF.

The rearrangement joins TRBV29-1 to TRBJ1-1; D is unclear. The CDR3 extends over 14 amino acids. V was pared by 0 bases and J by 4 bases, with 12 bases between. From germline, CDR1 is SQVTM and CDR2 ANQGSEA. The CDR3, as DNA: TGCAGCGTTGAAGATGGAACAGCAGTCACTGAAGCTTTCTTT. It specifies CSVEDGTAVTEAFF.

The sample holds a few counts of this clone. V and J are TRBV2 and TRBJ1-6; D not resolved. V lost 1 base to trimming and J lost 6 bases, with 7 bases between them. The length of the CDR3 is 14 residues. CDR1 is SNHLY, CDR2 FYNNEI, per germline. CDR3 residues: CASSEGPSNSPLHF. CDR3 DNA sequence: TGTGCCAGCAGTGAAGGCCCTAGTAATTCACCCCTCCACTTT.

This sequence joins TRBV5-5 and TRBJ2-7, with D tentatively TRBD1 (6 bases). The CDR3 length is 14 residues. CDR1 is SGHKS, CDR2 YYEKEE, per germline (reference sequence). Between the trimmed V and J ends, which lost 0 bases and 4 bases, there was a span of 11 bases. This chain's CDR3 is CASSLGGQGYEQYF. The CDR3 DNA reads as TGTGCCAGCAGCTTGGGGGGGCAGGGATACGAGCAGTACTTC.

This chain uses TRBV21-1 with TRBJ2-7; TRBD2 is the table's D call and was not checked against the DNA. TRBV21-1 is deemed a pseudogene. This CDR3 has 18 amino acids. The CDR3 DNA reads as TGTGCCAGCAGCAAAGATGGGAGCGACGGAGACCTAACCTACGAGCAGTACTTC. Protein: CASSKDGSDGDLTYEQYF.

The J gene is TRBJ2-7, the V gene TRBV6-2 or TRBV6-3; TRBD2 aligns across 9 bases. The CDR3 loop spans 16 amino acids. The junction had 6 bases not matched to a gene; V was cut back by 0 bases and J by 3 bases. Germline V gene lookup returns CDR1 MNHEY and CDR2 SVGEGT. The CDR3: CASSYSRASGVYEQYF. For the CDR3, the DNA is TGTGCCAGCAGTTACTCGAGGGCTAGCGGGGTCTACGAGCAGTACTTC.

A single count supports this clone. This rearrangement joins TRBV24-1 to TRBJ1-1; D gene uncertain. The CDR3 runs 13 residues. Per the germline V gene, CDR1 is KGHDR and CDR2 is SFDVKD. V lost 4 bases to trimming and J lost 3 bases, with 8 bases between them. CDR3 protein: CATSEEGDTEAFF. The DNA for the CDR3 is TGTGCCACCAGTGAGGAGGGCGACACTGAAGCTTTCTTT.

This clone was detected many times. The chain combines TRBV4-1 with TRBJ1-5; 8 bases agree with TRBD1. The J segment lost 1 base and the V segment lost 0 bases, leaving 5 bases of the junction unmatched. Germline lookup yields CDR1 MGHRA and CDR2 YSYEKL. The CDR3 has 17 amino acids. CDR3 region: CASSQERQGWSNQPQHF. The CDR3 DNA sequence: TGCGCCAGCAGCCAAGAAAGACAGGGGTGGAGCAATCAGCCCCAGCATTTT.